A single sample gave rise to the 20 T cell receptor beta chains below, sequenced in a study of blood T cell repertoires in COVID-19. The protocol was immunoSEQ multiplex PCR, while the TCRdb copy is restricted to in-frame clones and leaves out a portion. The sample has 210,000 or so clones, roughly 87% seen once. Sequenced: peripheral blood. Receptor source: a man aged 40-50 years with active or convalescent COVID-19.

The V and J genes are TRBV4-1 and TRBJ1-4; D possibly corresponds to TRBD1 (6 bases). The CDR3 covers 16 residues. Per the germline V gene, CDR1 is MGHRA and CDR2 is YSYEKL. V was shortened by 4 bases and J by 5 bases, with 17 bases between the two germline ends. The CDR3 nucleotides read TGCGCCAGCAGCCCTGTCCCGACAGGTTCAAATGAAAAACTGTTTTTT. The encoded protein is CASSPVPTGSNEKLFF.

For the CDR3, the DNA is TGTGCCAGCAGCTTAGAAACAGGGGGCACTGAAGCTTTCTTT. Translating gives CASSLETGGTEAFF. The J gene is TRBJ1-1, the V gene TRBV7-9, with 8 bases that match TRBD1. Germline V CDR1 and CDR2: SEHNR, FQNEAQ (reference sequence). This CDR3 is 14 amino acids long. V was clipped by 1 base and J by 4 bases; unmatched bases: 2. The whole variable domain, remainder taken from reference TRBV7-9 and TRBJ1-1, is DTGVSQNPRHKITKRGQNVTFRCDPISEHNRLYWYRQTLGQGPEFLTYFQNEAQLEKSRLLSDRFSAERPKGSFSTLEIQRTEQGDSAMYLCASSLETGGTEAFFGQGTRLTVV.

V and J are TRBV5-4 and TRBJ2-3, with 9 bases lining up with TRBD2. Germline CDR1 reads SGHNT; CDR2 reads YYREEE (reference sequence). The J segment lost 4 bases and the V segment lost 4 bases, leaving 7 bases of the junction unmatched. The CDR3 contains 15 residues. CDR3 sequence: CASSRGAGGSDTQYF. DNA of the CDR3: TGTGCCAGCAGCAGGGGAGCGGGAGGATCAGATACGCAGTATTTT.

The chain uses TRBV7-9 and TRBJ2-1; tentatively, D is TRBD1 (6 bases). V was trimmed by 4 bases and J by 1 base, leaving 11 bases between them. The CDR3 contains 15 residues. Germline lookup yields CDR1 SEHNR and CDR2 FQNEAQ (reference sequence). The CDR3 here is CASSSQGGSYNEQFF. The CDR3 DNA follows: TGTGCCAGCAGCTCCCAAGGGGGTTCCTACAATGAGCAGTTCTTC.

V and J are TRBV6-5 and TRBJ2-1, with a tentative D call TRBD2 (6 bases). This CDR3 has 12 amino acids. Germline assignment: CDR1 MNHEY and CDR2 SVGAGI. V dropped 6 bases and J dropped 6 bases, with 9 bases sitting between them. The CDR3 nucleotides are TGTGCCAGCAGATTGGGAGGCAATGAGCAGTTCTTC. As protein: CASRLGGNEQFF.

The CDR3 nucleotides read TGTGCCAGCAGGGAGGGGGCTTATGGCTACACCTTC. This encodes CASREGAYGYTF. The chain couples TRBV28 to TRBJ1-2; 7 nucleotides agree with TRBD1. V shed 6 bases, J shed 5 bases, and the junction held 3 bases outside the gene matches. From germline, CDR1 is MDHEN and CDR2 SYDVKM. This CDR3 region has 12 residues.

This clone was counted only a few times. The J gene is TRBJ2-1, the V gene TRBV11-2; 8 bases are a match to TRBD2. Germline CDR1 is SGHAT and CDR2 is FQNNGV. The CDR3 is 16 residues long. J was trimmed by 1 base and V by 1 base; bases with no gene match: 3. The CDR3: CASSLAGTRSYNEQFF. CDR3 DNA sequence: TGTGCCAGCAGCTTAGCTGGGACTAGATCCTACAATGAGCAGTTCTTC.

This chain uses TRBV29-1 with TRBJ1-1; perhaps TRBD1 as D (6 bases). This CDR3 has 13 residues. Trimming shortened V by 7 bases and J by 7 bases, and 19 bases separated the two germline ends. From germline, CDR1 is SQVTM and CDR2 ANQGSEA. The CDR3 nucleotides read TGCAGCGCCCTACGGGGAGGGGGTGATGAAGCTTTCTTT. This encodes CSALRGGGDEAFF.

The CDR3 loop reads CASSRTGGNVNEQFF. The CDR3 nucleotides read TGTGCCAGCAGCCGGACAGGGGGCAATGTAAATGAGCAGTTCTTC. This chain uses TRBV2 with TRBJ2-1, with TRBD1 identical over 11 bases. J was trimmed by 7 bases and V by 6 bases; bases with no gene match: 8. The CDR3 spans 15 residues. Per the germline V gene, CDR1 is SNHLY and CDR2 is FYNNEI.

This chain links TRBV18 with TRBJ1-2; tentative D call: TRBD1 (6 bases). This CDR3 comprises 13 residues. The V end was cut by 3 bases, the J end by 6 bases, with 11 bases between. The germline CDR1 and CDR2 sequences are KGHSH and LQKENI. CDR3 residues: CASSPRTGHGYTF. Here the CDR3 DNA reads TGTGCCAGCTCACCTCGCACAGGGCATGGCTACACCTTC. The entire variable domain, with the rest obtained from reference TRBV18 and TRBJ1-2, is as follows: NAGVMQNPRHLVRRRGQEARLRCSPMKGHSHVYWYRQLPEEGLKFMVYLQKENIIDESGMPKERFSAEFPKEGPSILRIQQVVRGDSAAYFCASSPRTGHGYTFGSGTRLTVV.

This chain connects TRBV5-1 to TRBJ2-7, with TRBD1 as a possible D gene (6 bases). Germline V gene sequence: CDR1 SGHRS, CDR2 YFSETQ. The V and J ends lost 0 bases and 1 base respectively, with 14 bases between them. The CDR3 length is 16 residues. The CDR3 DNA reads as TGCGCCAGCAGCTTGGATAAAAGGCAGGGGTCCTACGAGCAGTACTTC. Its protein is CASSLDKRQGSYEQYF.

The chain carries TRBV6-2 or TRBV6-3 and TRBJ1-5; unclear D gene. Per germline, CDR1 MNHEY and CDR2 SVGEGT. This CDR3 contains 16 residues. V shed 4 bases and J shed 4 bases, with 17 bases lying between them. CDR3 sequence reads: CASSSSSPTFNQPQHF. The CDR3, as DNA: TGTGCCAGCAGTTCCTCTAGCCCGACTTTTAATCAGCCCCAGCATTTT.

The chain links TRBV3-1 (or the pseudogene TRBV3-2) to TRBJ2-6; 8 positions agree with TRBD1. Germline V gene lookup returns CDR1 LGHDT and CDR2 YNNKEL (reference sequence). This CDR3 region has 21 residues. With V trimmed by 2 bases and J by 0 bases, 15 bases remained unmatched. The DNA for the CDR3 is TGTGCCAGCAGCCAAAACGGGAGACAGGGGACTTCCCCCTCTGGGGCCAACGTCCTGACTTTC. This translates into CASSQNGRQGTSPSGANVLTF.

The chain employs TRBV28 and TRBJ1-1, with D maybe TRBD1 (5 bases). Trimming left V 5 bases short and J 1 base short, with 14 bases between. The CDR3 runs 15 residues. Germline V gene lookup returns CDR1 MDHEN and CDR2 SYDVKM. This CDR3 is CASSQIGDWNTEAFF. The CDR3 DNA reads as TGTGCCAGCAGTCAAATCGGGGACTGGAACACTGAAGCTTTCTTT.

This sequence joins TRBV5-1 and TRBJ2-1, with TRBD2 matching over 11 bases. The germline CDR1 and CDR2 sequences are SGHRS and YFSETQ. The V segment lost 4 bases and the J segment 3 bases; nucleotides outside the gene matches: 6. This CDR3 region has 16 residues. DNA of the CDR3: TGCGCCAGCAGCCCCCCGGGGACTAGCGGCTACAATGAGCAGTTCTTC. Translating gives CASSPPGTSGYNEQFF.

The gene calls are TRBV30 and TRBJ2-5; TRBD2 aligns across 11 bases. Germline lookup yields CDR1 GTSNPN and CDR2 SVGIG (reference sequence). Trimming cost V 3 bases and J 4 bases; bases outside gene matches: 7. The CDR3 is 15 amino acids. Here the CDR3 DNA reads TGTGCCTGGAGCCAATCCGGACTAGCGGGAGAGACCCAGTACTTC. Its translation is CAWSQSGLAGETQYF. The full variable domain, with the rest looked up from reference TRBV30 and TRBJ2-5, is SQTIHQWPATLVQPVGSPLSLECTVEGTSNPNLYWYRQAAGRGLQLLFYSVGIGQISSEVPQNLSASRPQDRQFILSSKKLLLSDSGFYLCAWSQSGLAGETQYFGPGTRLLVL.

The chain combines TRBV30 with TRBJ1-2, with a weak D call TRBD1 (6 bases). Trimming removed 8 bases at V and 3 bases at J, with 16 bases between. Looked up from germline, CDR1 is GTSNPN and CDR2 is SVGIG (reference sequence). CDR3 size: 13 residues. The DNA for the CDR3 is TGTGCCCGGGGGCCCAGGGGCGACTATGGCTACACCTTC. Its translation is CARGPRGDYGYTF.

The J gene is TRBJ1-5, the V gene TRBV19, with D possibly TRBD1 on 5 matching bases. The germline V and J ends were trimmed by 6 bases and 9 bases, with 33 bases remaining between them. CDR3 length: 19 amino acids. Germline-derived CDR1 and CDR2 are LNHDA and SQIVND (reference sequence). CDR3 sequence reads: CASSPLIYPGAPGMMPQHF. DNA of the CDR3: TGTGCCAGTAGCCCCCTTATCTATCCTGGGGCCCCTGGAATGATGCCCCAGCATTTT. The complete variable domain, with remaining parts taken from reference TRBV19 and TRBJ1-5, reads DGGITQSPKYLFRKEGQNVTLSCEQNLNHDAMYWYRQDPGQGLRLIYYSQIVNDFQKGDIAEGYSVSREKKESFPLTVTSAQKNPTAFYLCASSPLIYPGAPGMMPQHFGDGTRLSIL.

V gene TRBV28 combines with J gene TRBJ1-1, with D uncertain. CDR3 length: 14 residues. Germline CDR1 is MDHEN and CDR2 is SYDVKM. The germline V and J ends were trimmed by 7 bases and 0 bases, with 12 bases remaining between them. As DNA, the CDR3 is TGTGCCAGCATCAAGCTGGGAGTGAACACTGAAGCTTTCTTT. This encodes CASIKLGVNTEAFF.

The table lists this clone with a few counts. The chain carries TRBV7-9 and TRBJ1-1; D unclear. The CDR3 loop spans 13 amino acids. V gave up 2 bases and J gave up 4 bases, with 8 bases separating them. Germline V gene sequence: CDR1 SEHNR, CDR2 FQNEAQ (reference sequence). The CDR3 reads CASSLPFFTEAFF. Here the CDR3 DNA reads TGTGCCAGCAGCTTACCTTTCTTCACTGAAGCTTTCTTT.